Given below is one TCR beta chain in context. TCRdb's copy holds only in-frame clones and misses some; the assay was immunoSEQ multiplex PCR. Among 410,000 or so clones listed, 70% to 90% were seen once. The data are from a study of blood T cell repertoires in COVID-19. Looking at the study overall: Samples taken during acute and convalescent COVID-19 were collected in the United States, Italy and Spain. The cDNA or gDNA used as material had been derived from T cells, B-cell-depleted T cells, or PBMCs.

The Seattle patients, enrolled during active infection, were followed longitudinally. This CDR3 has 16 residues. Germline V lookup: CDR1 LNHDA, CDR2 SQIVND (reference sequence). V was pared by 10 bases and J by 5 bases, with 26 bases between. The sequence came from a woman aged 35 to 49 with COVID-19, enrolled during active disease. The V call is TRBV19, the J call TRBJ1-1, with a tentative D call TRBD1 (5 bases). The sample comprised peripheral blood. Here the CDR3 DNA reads TGTGCCACCAAGACAAACAGGTGGCAGGGCTCGACTGAAGCTTTCTTT. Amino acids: CATKTNRWQGSTEAFF.